A single sample gave rise to the 27 T cell receptor beta chains below, sequenced in a study of T cell responses to AZD1222 COVID-19 vaccine (dated by TCRdb to about 2021). Library preparation employed the immunoSEQ multiplex PCR assay. As stored in TCRdb, this immuneACCESS dataset retains in-frame rearrangements with V and J assigned. A fraction of the clones does not appear; measured against another copy, unresolved V genes explain less than half of the discrepancy, and the remainder lacks a known reason. In all, the sample holds 150,000 to 200,000 clones, and 75% to 90% of those were seen once. The ten largest clones add up to around 2.6% of the sample. The time point label corresponds to: baseline before first vaccination. Source: peripheral blood, taken on day 0 of AZD1222 vaccination. The receptors originated from an adult in good health.

This clone has a single count. This chain joins TRBV7-2 and TRBJ2-7, with D possibly being TRBD2 (6 bases). Germline V lookup: CDR1 SGHTA, CDR2 FQGNSA. The CDR3 runs 15 residues. Trimming removed 7 bases at V and 3 bases at J, with 19 bases between. The CDR3 protein is CASTSRAGSVYEQYF. The CDR3 DNA reads as TGTGCCAGCACCTCTAGGGCGGGGTCGGTCTACGAGCAGTACTTC.

The chain joins TRBV2 to TRBJ1-5; D not resolved. The CDR3 is 13 amino acids. The V gene's germline CDR1 is SNHLY and CDR2 FYNNEI. Trimming stripped 6 bases from V and 6 bases from J, with 12 bases between. The CDR3: CASRGNSVQPQHF. CDR3 coding DNA: TGTGCCAGCAGGGGAAACAGCGTTCAGCCCCAGCATTTT.

This chain uses TRBV7-9 with TRBJ1-2; 8 bases map to TRBD1. This CDR3 is 14 amino acids long. The germline CDR1 and CDR2 sequences are SEHNR and FQNEAQ (reference sequence). With 6 bases clipped from V and 3 bases from J, the junction kept 6 bases outside the gene matches. The chain's CDR3 is CASSSDRDHYGYTF. The CDR3 nucleotides read TGTGCCAGCAGTTCGGACAGGGACCACTATGGCTACACCTTC.

The CDR3 protein is CASSKTGYEQYF. DNA of the CDR3: TGTGCCAGTAGTAAGACAGGGTACGAGCAGTACTTC. The chain recombines TRBV19 with TRBJ2-7; TRBD1 matches 7 bases. This CDR3 has 12 residues. Losses at the gene ends were 4 bases for V and 4 bases for J; bases not matched to a gene: 1. Germline CDR1 reads LNHDA; CDR2 reads SQIVND (reference sequence). The full variable domain, rest sourced from reference TRBV19 and TRBJ2-7, is DGGITQSPKYLFRKEGQNVTLSCEQNLNHDAMYWYRQDPGQGLRLIYYSQIVNDFQKGDIAEGYSVSREKKESFPLTVTSAQKNPTAFYLCASSKTGYEQYFGPGTRLTVT.

The rearrangement joins TRBV19 to TRBJ2-2, with 15 bases aligning to TRBD2. The V gene end was trimmed by 7 bases and the J gene end by 2 bases; junction bases not matched to a gene: 5. Germline V gene data show CDR1 as LNHDA and CDR2 as SQIVND (reference sequence). The CDR3 has 17 amino acids. The chain's CDR3 is CASTPGLAGGNTGELFF. The DNA of the CDR3 is TGTGCCAGTACTCCGGGACTAGCGGGAGGTAACACCGGGGAGCTGTTTTTT.

The J gene is TRBJ2-7, the V gene TRBV4-1; the match to TRBD2 covers 10 bases. The CDR3 sequence is 17 residues long. The germline CDR1 and CDR2 sequences are MGHRA and YSYEKL. V lost 0 bases to trimming and J lost 6 bases; unmatched junction nucleotides: 11. The CDR3 loop reads CASSQDFRLAGAREQYF. The CDR3 region has the DNA TGCGCCAGCAGCCAAGATTTCCGACTAGCGGGCGCGCGCGAGCAGTACTTC.

This clone was seen a handful of times. The chain has TRBV5-4 and TRBJ1-2; tentatively, D is TRBD1 (5 bases). There are 14 residues in the CDR3. V lost 0 bases to trimming and J lost 7 bases, with 13 bases between them. Looked up from germline, CDR1 is SGHNT and CDR2 is YYREEE (reference sequence). The CDR3 DNA is TGTGCCAGCAGCTTGGGGCAGGGAACAGTTGGCTACACCTTC. Translation gives CASSLGQGTVGYTF.

The rearrangement uses TRBV4-1 and TRBJ2-7, with TRBD2 identical over 10 bases. V shed 1 base and J 3 bases; nucleotides not matched to a gene: 12. Germline V gives CDR1 MGHRA, CDR2 YSYEKL. This CDR3 is built from 18 residues. The CDR3 DNA reads as TGCGCCAGCAGCCAAGCACGGTTAGCGGGAGGAGAGAACTACGAGCAGTACTTC. This sequence encodes CASSQARLAGGENYEQYF.

The CDR3 here is CASSWRDTYNEQFF. Here the CDR3 DNA reads TGTGCCAGTAGTTGGAGGGATACCTACAATGAGCAGTTCTTC. V and J are TRBV14 and TRBJ2-1; the D gene is possibly TRBD2 (6 bases). Per germline, CDR1 SGHDN and CDR2 FVKESK. V was cut by 9 bases and J by 2 bases, with 14 bases left in between. This CDR3 contains 14 residues.

This chain connects TRBV6-5 to TRBJ2-7, with 9 bases identical to TRBD2. The V gene's germline CDR1 is MNHEY and CDR2 SVGAGI. This CDR3 contains 16 residues. V gave up 4 bases and J gave up 0 bases; unmatched junction bases: 7. As DNA, the CDR3 is TGTGCCAGCAGTTCCTCCCAGACTAGCGGCTCCTACGAGCAGTACTTC. Residues: CASSSSQTSGSYEQYF.

This clone has just one count. The chain employs TRBV12-3 or TRBV12-4 and TRBJ1-3; 7 bases match TRBD1. The CDR3 is 13 amino acids. Trimming at V came to 5 bases and at J to 5 bases, leaving 3 bases not matched to a gene. CDR3 protein: CASSTRGRNTIYF. CDR3 bases: TGTGCCAGCAGTACCAGGGGGAGAAACACCATATATTTT.

The chain joins TRBV6-1 to TRBJ1-4, with 8 bases fitting TRBD1. J lost 8 bases, V lost 1 base, and 6 bases had no gene match. Germline V gene sequence: CDR1 MNHNS, CDR2 SASEGT. This CDR3 has 15 amino acids. The CDR3 sequence is CASSEGGTGGEKLFF. The CDR3 region has the DNA TGTGCCAGCAGTGAAGGAGGGACAGGTGGGGAAAAACTGTTTTTT.

The chain couples TRBV7-2 to TRBJ1-1; 11 nucleotides match TRBD1. J lost 6 bases, V lost 4 bases, and 7 bases had no gene match. The germline V gene has CDR1 SGHTA and CDR2 FQGNSA. This CDR3 has 15 amino acids. CDR3 nucleotide sequence: TGTGCCAGCAGCTCGGACAGGGGGCGCGTCGCTGAAGCTTTCTTT. This translates into CASSSDRGRVAEAFF.

This chain uses TRBV28 with TRBJ1-1; D remains ambiguous. Trimming removed 8 bases from V and 3 bases from J, with 10 bases in between. Germline V gene lookup returns CDR1 MDHEN and CDR2 SYDVKM. This CDR3 is 12 amino acids long. The CDR3 DNA follows: TGTGCCAGCGGACTTGGTTACACTGAAGCTTTCTTT. Encoded protein: CASGLGYTEAFF.

This chain joins TRBV28 and TRBJ2-1; 11 bases are shared with TRBD2. In germline, CDR1 is MDHEN, CDR2 SYDVKM. V was pared by 3 bases and J by 4 bases, with 8 bases of the junction left unmatched. The CDR3 has 17 residues. CDR3 coding DNA: TGTGCCAGCAGTTTGAGCCCACTAGCGGGAGTGTACAATGAGCAGTTCTTC. Translated, it gives CASSLSPLAGVYNEQFF.

The rearrangement links TRBV2 to TRBJ1-6; D ambiguous. Germline lookup yields CDR1 SNHLY and CDR2 FYNNEI. Trimming removed 7 bases at V and 4 bases at J, with 14 bases between. The CDR3 has 15 residues. For the CDR3, the DNA is TGTGCCAGCACCCCCGCCGGGAGTTATAATTCACCCCTCCACTTT. It encodes CASTPAGSYNSPLHF. Variable domain in full (rest from reference TRBV2 and TRBJ1-6): EPEVTQTPSHQVTQMGQEVILRCVPISNHLYFYWYRQILGQKVEFLVSFYNNEISEKSEIFDDQFSVERPDGSNFTLKIRSTKLEDSAMYFCASTPAGSYNSPLHFGNGTRLTVT.

The V call is TRBV14, the J call TRBJ2-1; TRBD2 agrees at 12 bases. Germline loops: CDR1 SGHDN, CDR2 FVKESK. The CDR3 is 22 amino acids. V lost 0 bases, J lost 8 bases, and 23 bases stayed unmatched. CDR3 amino acids: CASSQDRFGWAASGRASDEQFF. The DNA of the CDR3 is TGTGCCAGCAGCCAAGATCGCTTCGGATGGGCGGCTAGCGGGAGGGCCAGCGATGAGCAGTTCTTC.

The chain combines TRBV27 with TRBJ1-2; TRBD1 agrees at 7 bases. The J segment lost 1 base and the V segment lost 5 bases, leaving 7 bases of the junction unmatched. The germline V gene encodes CDR1 MNHEY and CDR2 SMNVEV (reference sequence). The CDR3 consists of 15 residues. The CDR3 loop is CASSPGQSINYGYTF. The CDR3 nucleotides read TGTGCCAGCAGTCCGGGACAGTCAATTAACTATGGCTACACCTTC.

This chain joins TRBV6-5 and TRBJ1-5, with D perhaps matching TRBD1 (6 bases). The CDR3 covers 13 residues. V was shortened by 8 bases and J by 3 bases, with 11 bases between the two germline ends. Germline assignment: CDR1 MNHEY and CDR2 SVGAGI. CDR3 loop: CASREGVNQPQHF. The CDR3 DNA is TGTGCCAGCCGGGAGGGGGTCAATCAGCCCCAGCATTTT.

The chain has TRBV6-2 or TRBV6-3 and TRBJ2-7; TRBD1 matches 7 bases. The CDR3 has 15 amino acids. Germline V CDR1 and CDR2: MNHEY, SVGEGT. J was trimmed by 2 bases and V by 5 bases; bases with no gene match: 9. The CDR3 DNA follows: TGTGCCAGCAGTGTGCTAGGGACAGAAACCTACGAGCAGTACTTC. Residues: CASSVLGTETYEQYF.

The chain links TRBV28 to TRBJ1-1, with TRBD1 matching 7 bases. Germline CDR1 and CDR2: MDHEN and SYDVKM. CDR3 size: 14 residues. The V and J ends lost 5 bases and 5 bases, in that order; junction bases with no gene match: 8. CDR3 bases: TGTGCCAGCAGTCCAGGGGGGTCGAGAACTGAAGCTTTCTTT. It encodes CASSPGGSRTEAFF. The whole variable domain, filled in from reference TRBV28 and TRBJ1-1, reads DVKVTQSSRYLVKRTGEKVFLECVQDMDHENMFWYRQDPGLGLRLIYFSYDVKMKEKGDIPEGYSVSREKKERFSLILESASTNQTSMYLCASSPGGSRTEAFFGQGTRLTVV.

The chain employs TRBV28 and TRBJ1-3, with TRBD1 matching 7 bases. Trimming removed 3 bases from V and 1 base from J; junction bases left unmatched: 9. The CDR3 covers 17 residues. Per germline, CDR1 MDHEN and CDR2 SYDVKM. The CDR3 reads CASSFPIRDRSGNTIYF. The DNA of the CDR3 is TGTGCCAGCAGTTTCCCTATCCGGGACAGATCTGGAAACACCATATATTTT.

J is TRBJ1-3 and V is TRBV7-8; 9 bases are shared with TRBD1. Per germline, CDR1 SGHVS and CDR2 FQNEAQ. CDR3 length: 18 residues. Unmatched junction bases numbered 14, after V lost 4 bases and J lost 4 bases. The CDR3 loop is CASSSKTGGSSSGNTIYF. The CDR3 nucleotides are TGTGCCAGCAGCTCTAAGACAGGGGGGTCATCGTCCGGAAACACCATATATTTT.

The chain combines TRBV30 with TRBJ1-2; no clear D. Germline V lookup: CDR1 GTSNPN, CDR2 SVGIG (reference sequence). The CDR3 extends over 11 amino acids. Trimming took 8 bases from V and 0 from J, leaving 7 bases between them. The CDR3 is CAVSANYGYTF. In DNA form, the CDR3 reads TGTGCCGTCAGCGCTAACTATGGCTACACCTTC.

This clone was seen a single time. The rearrangement links TRBV7-9 to TRBJ2-7, with 8 bases identical to TRBD2. The CDR3 runs to 14 residues. Germline V gives CDR1 SEHNR, CDR2 FQNEAQ (reference sequence). The V gene end was trimmed by 3 bases and the J gene end by 5 bases; junction bases not matched to a gene: 6. In DNA, the CDR3 is TGTGCCAGCAGCTTCGGCGGGAGGAAAAACGAGCAGTACTTC. This gives the protein CASSFGGRKNEQYF.

The V and J genes are TRBV27 and TRBJ1-5; possibly TRBD1 for D (6 bases). Germline loops: CDR1 MNHEY, CDR2 SMNVEV (reference sequence). Trimming pared 8 bases from V and 2 bases from J, leaving 13 bases between. The CDR3 has 14 amino acids. The CDR3 coding sequence is TGTGCCAGCCATGGGGGGCTAGGCAATCAGCCCCAGCATTTT. Translation gives CASHGGLGNQPQHF.

The V and J genes are TRBV21-1 and TRBJ2-4; the table names TRBD1, a call not compared with the DNA. TRBV21-1 counts as a pseudogene. The CDR3 totals 15 residues. The CDR3 reads CASSTRTGRSDIQYF. CDR3 coding DNA: TGTGCCAGCAGCACCCGGACAGGGAGATCGGACATTCAGTACTTC.